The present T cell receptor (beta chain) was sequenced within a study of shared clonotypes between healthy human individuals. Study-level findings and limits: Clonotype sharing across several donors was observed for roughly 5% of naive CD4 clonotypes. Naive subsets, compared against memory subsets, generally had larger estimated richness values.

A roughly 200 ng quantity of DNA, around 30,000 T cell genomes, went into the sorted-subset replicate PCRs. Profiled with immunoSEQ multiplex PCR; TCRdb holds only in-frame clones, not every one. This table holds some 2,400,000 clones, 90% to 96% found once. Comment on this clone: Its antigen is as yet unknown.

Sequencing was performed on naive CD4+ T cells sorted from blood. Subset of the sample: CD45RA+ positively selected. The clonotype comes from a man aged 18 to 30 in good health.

The CDR3 here is CSVARSSGNTIYF. CDR3 DNA sequence: TGCAGCGTTGCTCGCAGTTCTGGAAACACCATATATTTT. The chain combines TRBV29-1 with TRBJ1-3; the D is unclear. CDR1 is SQVTM and CDR2 is ANQGSEA in the germline V gene. Trimming took 4 bases from V and 1 from J, leaving 8 bases between them. The CDR3 loop spans 13 amino acids.